This TCR beta chain was sequenced in a study of blood T cell repertoires in COVID-19. The CDR3 length is 14 residues. Germline V gene data show CDR1 as MDHEN and CDR2 as SYDVKM. V dropped 10 bases and J dropped 7; count of bases not matched to a gene: 9. The authors' processing: For nucleated cells, counts were estimated from reference gene primer amplification. Profiled with immunoSEQ multiplex PCR; TCRdb holds only in-frame clones, not every one. V and J calls and clone size are as listed in that table; D and trimming were resolved from the DNA. The table shows approximately 75,000 clones, with approximately 86% occurring only once.

The rearrangement uses TRBV28 and TRBJ2-1, with 11 bases aligning to TRBD2. The sequenced sample was peripheral blood. This TCR derives from a man older than 75 with COVID-19, enrolled during active disease. The CDR3 spells CATGIAGGPNEQFF. The DNA for the CDR3 is TGTGCCACTGGGATAGCGGGGGGGCCAAATGAGCAGTTCTTC.